A selection of T cell receptor beta chains follows, all from one sample in a study of T cells in Graves' hyperthyroidism and ophthalmopathy. TCRdb re-called the multiplex PCR reads through MiXCR, storing one row per CDR3 protein. The sample consists of over 200,000 distinct CDR3 sequences, approximately 20% of them appearing once. The sequenced sample consisted of blood. The receptors were gathered from a man aged 40-50 years with Graves' hyperthyroidism. CDR3s include the opening cysteine and the closing phenylalanine or tryptophan. Fields, in order: J gene, V gene, CDR3 protein.

>TRBJ2-7|TRBV20-1
CSASSGYRNEQYF
>TRBJ1-1|TRBV5-1
CASSLDLGFGAFF
>TRBJ2-3|TRBV2
CASSPQGQGSTDTQYF
>TRBJ2-1|TRBV28
CASRRQGNYEQFF
>TRBJ2-2|TRBV5-1
CASSLGDRASTGELFF
>TRBJ2-1|TRBV7-2
CASSLAGRGLYNEQFF
>TRBJ2-3|TRBV6-1
CASKGASFVDTQYF
>TRBJ1-2|TRBV6-1
CASSRTGGANYGYTF
>TRBJ2-7|TRBV20-1
CSAPPPGQTYEQYF
>TRBJ1-2|TRBV4-2
CASSQGGTANYGYTF
>TRBJ1-5|TRBV12-3/TRBV12-4
CASSLDQPQHF
>TRBJ1-5|TRBV16
CASSPRLFLPQHF
>TRBJ2-1|TRBV20-1
CSARDWASGGYNEQFF
>TRBJ2-5|TRBV5-4
CASSLGREGRWETQYF
>TRBJ2-3|TRBV7-2
CASSTLAGGDTDTQYF
>TRBJ1-5|TRBV20-1
CSARKITGEDQPQHF
>TRBJ2-1|TRBV4-1
CASSQERETGTPYNEQFF
>TRBJ2-3|TRBV28
CASRNGGDSTDTQYF
>TRBJ2-4|TRBV4-2
CASSPRTGLGNIQYF
>TRBJ1-2|TRBV24-1
CATSDPSGANYGYTF
>TRBJ2-1|TRBV19
CASSRSYNEQFF
>TRBJ2-7|TRBV7-8
CASTTGVSHGEQYF
>TRBJ2-3|TRBV20-1
CSARVNGRGPDTQYF
>TRBJ2-7|TRBV18
CASSPWTGGTYEQYF
>TRBJ1-3|TRBV20-1
CSASPSWGAGNTIYF
>TRBJ1-5|TRBV19
CASSMLLGGSNQPQHF
>TRBJ2-7|TRBV30
CAWSPNTSYEQYF
>TRBJ2-3|TRBV15
CATSRDWTSGVTDTQYF
>TRBJ1-6|TRBV9
CASSLGLTDSPLHF
>TRBJ2-7|TRBV5-1
CASSLVGGEQYF
>TRBJ2-7|TRBV6-2/TRBV6-3
CASSWTPGTPGPDEQYF
>TRBJ2-4|TRBV28
CASSQGGENIQYF
>TRBJ1-1|TRBV5-1
CASSLSPVNTEAFF
>TRBJ1-5|TRBV7-2
CASSLRIHQPQHF
>TRBJ1-2|TRBV12-3/TRBV12-4
CASSSGIDYGYTF
>TRBJ2-7|TRBV3-1
CASRLGGHEQYF
>TRBJ1-1|TRBV28
CASRNPGAGNTEAFF
>TRBJ2-7|TRBV6-5
CASSYLSEQYF
>TRBJ1-1|TRBV10-3
CAISDKGRRDTEAFF
>TRBJ2-1|TRBV7-2
CASSLGQGAYNEQFF
>TRBJ1-5|TRBV10-3
CAISASRGGNQPQHF
>TRBJ2-3|TRBV7-2
CASSLGIAGGGAQYF
>TRBJ2-3|TRBV12-3/TRBV12-4
CASSINPQGGARDTQYF